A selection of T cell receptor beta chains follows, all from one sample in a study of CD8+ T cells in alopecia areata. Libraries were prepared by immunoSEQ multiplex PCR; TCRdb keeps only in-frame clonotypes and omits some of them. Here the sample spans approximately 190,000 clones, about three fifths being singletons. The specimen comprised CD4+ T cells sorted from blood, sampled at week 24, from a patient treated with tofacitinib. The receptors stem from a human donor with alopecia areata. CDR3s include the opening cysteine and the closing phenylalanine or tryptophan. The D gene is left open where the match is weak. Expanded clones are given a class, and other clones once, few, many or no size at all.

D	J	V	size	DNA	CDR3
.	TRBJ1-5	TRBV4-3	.	TGCGCCAGCAGCCAATGGGCGTCAGGGCCCCAGCATTTT	CASSQWASGPQHF
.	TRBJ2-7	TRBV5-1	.	TGCGCCAGCAGCTTGGCCCTACTTGGATACGAGCAGTACTTC	CASSLALLGYEQYF
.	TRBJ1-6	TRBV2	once	TGTGCCAGCAATGGGGGCTCCTATAATTCACCCCTCCACTTT	CASNGGSYNSPLHF
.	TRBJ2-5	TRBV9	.	TGTGCCAGCGCTACCCCCGAGGGAGGAGAGACCCAGTACTTC	CASATPEGGETQYF
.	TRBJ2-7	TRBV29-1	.	TGCAGCGTTGGGCAGGGGCAGGGAGAGCAGTACTTC	CSVGQGQGEQYF
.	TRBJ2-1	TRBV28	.	TGTGCCAGCAGTCAAGCGGACGGCTCCTACAATGAGCAGTTCTTC	CASSQADGSYNEQFF
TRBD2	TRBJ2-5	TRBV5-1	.	TGCGCCAGCAGCCCGACTAGCGGGGAAGAGACCCAGTACTTC	CASSPTSGEETQYF
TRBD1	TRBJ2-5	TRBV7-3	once	TGTGCCAGCAGCGCTACAGGGGTAGAGACCCAGTACTTC	CASSATGVETQYF
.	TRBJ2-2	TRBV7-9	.	TGTGCCAGCAGCTTAGTTGCCGGTGGTACCGGGGAGCTGTTTTTT	CASSLVAGGTGELFF
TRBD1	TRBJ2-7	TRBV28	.	TGTGCCAGCAGCGGGACAGATTTTCCCTACGAGCAGTACTTC	CASSGTDFPYEQYF
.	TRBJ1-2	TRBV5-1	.	TGCGCCAGCAGCTTGGACAGCACTAACTATGGCTACACCTTC	CASSLDSTNYGYTF